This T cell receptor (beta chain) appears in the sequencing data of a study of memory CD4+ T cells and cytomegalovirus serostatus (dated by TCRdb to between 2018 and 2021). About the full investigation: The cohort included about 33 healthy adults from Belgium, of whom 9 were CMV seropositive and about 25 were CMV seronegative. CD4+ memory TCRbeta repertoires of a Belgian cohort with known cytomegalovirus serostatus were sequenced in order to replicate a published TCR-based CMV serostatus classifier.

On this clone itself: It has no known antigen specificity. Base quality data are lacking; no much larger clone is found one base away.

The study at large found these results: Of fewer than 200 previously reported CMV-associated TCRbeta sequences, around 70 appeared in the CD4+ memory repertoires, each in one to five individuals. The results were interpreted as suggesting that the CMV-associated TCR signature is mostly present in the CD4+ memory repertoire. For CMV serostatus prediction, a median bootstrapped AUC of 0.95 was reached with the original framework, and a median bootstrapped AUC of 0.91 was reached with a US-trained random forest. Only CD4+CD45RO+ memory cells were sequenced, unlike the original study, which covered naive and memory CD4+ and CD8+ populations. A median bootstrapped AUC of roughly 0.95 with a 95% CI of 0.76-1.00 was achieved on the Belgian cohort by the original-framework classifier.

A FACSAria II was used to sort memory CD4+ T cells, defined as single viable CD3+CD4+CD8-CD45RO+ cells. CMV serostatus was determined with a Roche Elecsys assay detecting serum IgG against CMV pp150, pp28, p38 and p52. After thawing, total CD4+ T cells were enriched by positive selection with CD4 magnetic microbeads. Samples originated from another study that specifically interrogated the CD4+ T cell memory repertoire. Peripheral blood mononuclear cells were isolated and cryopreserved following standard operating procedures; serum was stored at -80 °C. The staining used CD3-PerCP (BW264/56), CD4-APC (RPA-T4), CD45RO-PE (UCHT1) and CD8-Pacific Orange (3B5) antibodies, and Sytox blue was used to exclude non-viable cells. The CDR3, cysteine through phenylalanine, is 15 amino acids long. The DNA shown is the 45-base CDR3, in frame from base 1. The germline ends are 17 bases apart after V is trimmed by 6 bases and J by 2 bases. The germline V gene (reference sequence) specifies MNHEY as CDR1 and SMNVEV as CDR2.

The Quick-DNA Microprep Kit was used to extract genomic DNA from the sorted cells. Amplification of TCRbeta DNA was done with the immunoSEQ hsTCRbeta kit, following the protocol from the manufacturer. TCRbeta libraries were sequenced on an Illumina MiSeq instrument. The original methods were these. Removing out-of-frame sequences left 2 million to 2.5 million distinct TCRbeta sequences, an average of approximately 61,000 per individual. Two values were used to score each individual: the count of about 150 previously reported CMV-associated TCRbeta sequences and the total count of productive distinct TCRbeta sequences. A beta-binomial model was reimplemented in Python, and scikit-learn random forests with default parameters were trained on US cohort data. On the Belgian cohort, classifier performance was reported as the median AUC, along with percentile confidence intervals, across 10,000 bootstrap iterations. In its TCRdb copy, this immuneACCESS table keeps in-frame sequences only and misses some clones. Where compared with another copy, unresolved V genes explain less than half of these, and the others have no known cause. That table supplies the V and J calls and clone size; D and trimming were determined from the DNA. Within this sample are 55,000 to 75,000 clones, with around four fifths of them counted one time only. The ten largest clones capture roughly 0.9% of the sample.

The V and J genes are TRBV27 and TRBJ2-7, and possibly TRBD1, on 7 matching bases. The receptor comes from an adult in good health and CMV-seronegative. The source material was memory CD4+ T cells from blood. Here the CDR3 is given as CASSSAGGLPYEQYF. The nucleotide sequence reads TGTGCCAGCAGCTCTGCAGGGGGGCTGCCCTACGAGCAGTACTTC.